Listed here are 30 T cell receptor beta chains from one sample, sequenced in a study of CD8 T cells in Susac syndrome. Reverse transcription of about 0.45 to 1 ug RNA was performed with random hexamers. Via MiXCR, TCRdb re-called the immunoSEQ multiplex PCR reads, giving one row per CDR3 protein. The sample records some 200,000 distinct CDR3 sequences, around 93% being singletons. Sequenced material: CD8+ T cells from PBMCs. These receptors were obtained from a human donor with Susac syndrome.

This clonotype was picked up one time. J is TRBJ1-5 and V is TRBV4-1, with D uncertain. CDR3 size: 17 residues. From germline, CDR1 is MGHRA and CDR2 YSYEKL. V dropped 4 bases and J dropped 7 bases, with 23 bases sitting between them. Here the CDR3 DNA reads TGCGCCAGCAGCCCCTTACCGGGAGAAAGGATGGGACAGCCCCAGCATTTT. Its translation: CASSPLPGERMGQPQHF.

The rearrangement joins TRBV20-1 to TRBJ2-1, with no clear D. The CDR3 spans 16 residues. Trimming cost V 5 bases and J 3 bases, with 20 bases left between them. The germline V gene encodes CDR1 DFQATT and CDR2 SNEGSKA (reference sequence). Here the CDR3 DNA reads TGCAGTGCTTCCCTTAGCATGAAGGGTCTCTACAATGAGCAGTTCTTC. Encoded protein: CSASLSMKGLYNEQFF.

The chain uses TRBV30 and TRBJ2-7, with no clear D. V lost 4 bases and J lost 0, with 10 bases in between. Germline CDR1 reads GTSNPN; CDR2 reads SVGIG (reference sequence). The CDR3 runs to 13 residues. The CDR3 DNA reads as TGTGCCTGGACCCCAGGTAGCTCCTACGAGCAGTACTTC. This encodes CAWTPGSSYEQYF.

This chain joins TRBV11-2 and TRBJ1-1; maybe TRBD1 (5 bases). The CDR3 is made up of 14 amino acids. The V gene lost 7 bases and the J gene lost 2 bases, with 14 bases spanning the gap. Per germline, CDR1 SGHAT and CDR2 FQNNGV. The CDR3 DNA reads TGTGCCAGCATCGAAACAGGAACTAACACTGAAGCTTTCTTT. Its translation is CASIETGTNTEAFF.

The chain recombines TRBV4-1 with TRBJ1-5; no reliable D call. This CDR3 has 15 amino acids. The germline V and J ends were trimmed by 0 bases and 7 bases, with 13 bases remaining between them. Germline V gives CDR1 MGHRA, CDR2 YSYEKL. The CDR3 sequence is CASSQDRGGAQPQHF. DNA of the CDR3: TGCGCCAGCAGCCAAGATCGAGGTGGAGCACAGCCCCAGCATTTT.

The gene calls are TRBV6-5 and TRBJ1-1; perhaps TRBD1 as D (5 bases). V lost 7 bases and J lost 4, with 7 bases in between. The CDR3 has 11 amino acids. Germline V gene lookup returns CDR1 MNHEY and CDR2 SVGAGI. CDR3 sequence (DNA): TGTGCCAGCATGGGGGTCACTGAAGCTTTCTTT. It is translated as CASMGVTEAFF.

This clonotype was seen just once. The genes are TRBV27 and TRBJ2-2; 9 positions agree with TRBD2. Losses at the gene ends were 5 bases for V and 2 bases for J; bases not matched to a gene: 6. The CDR3 covers 16 residues. Germline CDR1 and CDR2: MNHEY and SMNVEV (reference sequence). The CDR3 DNA sequence: TGTGCCAGCAGTCCTCCTAGCGGGGTTAACACCGGGGAGCTGTTTTTT. Amino acid sequence: CASSPPSGVNTGELFF.

The chain recombines TRBV7-9 with TRBJ1-2; D is unresolved. The CDR3 sequence is 14 residues long. Looked up from germline, CDR1 is SEHNR and CDR2 is FQNEAQ (reference sequence). The V end was cut by 5 bases, the J end by 2 bases, with 12 bases between. CDR3 nucleotides: TGTGCCAGCAGCGACGAAGCGAGCAACTATGGCTACACCTTC. This translates into CASSDEASNYGYTF.

The chain recombines TRBV2 with TRBJ2-4, with D unclear. The CDR3 has 12 residues. Germline V CDR1 and CDR2: SNHLY, FYNNEI. V lost 1 base to trimming and J lost 9 bases, with 7 bases between them. This CDR3 reads CASSEGRGIQYF. The CDR3 bases are TGTGCCAGCAGTGAAGGTCGTGGCATTCAGTACTTC.

In its sample, this clonotype was seen once. The chain uses TRBV4-2 and TRBJ2-1; 11 nucleotides match TRBD2. Germline loops: CDR1 LGHNA, CDR2 YNFKEQ. This CDR3 has 16 amino acids. With V trimmed by 5 bases and J by 7 bases, 10 bases remained unmatched. CDR3 nucleotide sequence: TGTGCCAGCAGCGCACTAGCGGGAGAACTGGGTAATGAGCAGTTCTTC. The encoded protein is CASSALAGELGNEQFF.

The gene calls are TRBV5-4 and TRBJ1-2; TRBD1 is a possible D gene (6 bases). Germline CDR1 and CDR2: SGHNT and YYREEE (reference sequence). V was cut by 4 bases and J by 1 base, with 11 bases left in between. The CDR3 covers 14 residues. Written as DNA, the CDR3 is TGTGCCAGCAGCCCTCGGACAGTTAACTATGGCTACACCTTC. Translating it yields CASSPRTVNYGYTF.

This rearrangement joins TRBV28 to TRBJ2-5, with 9 bases identical to TRBD1. Germline CDR1 MDHEN, CDR2 SYDVKM. The CDR3 loop spans 12 amino acids. CDR3 sequence (DNA): TGTGCTGTACAGGGGGCGGGAGAGACCCAGTACTTC. It encodes CAVQGAGETQYF.

The chain links TRBV29-1 to TRBJ2-1; 7 bases line up with TRBD1. The CDR3 is 13 amino acids. After removal of 3 bases from V and 7 bases from J, the junction contained 6 bases not matched to a gene. Germline V gene sequence: CDR1 SQVTM, CDR2 ANQGSEA. CDR3 nucleotides: TGCAGCGTTGAGGGACAGTCGTGGAATGAGCAGTTCTTC. Its translation: CSVEGQSWNEQFF.

This rearrangement joins TRBV20-1 to TRBJ2-1; 7 positions agree with TRBD2. The CDR3 extends over 14 amino acids. Germline CDR1 DFQATT, CDR2 SNEGSKA (reference sequence). The CDR3 here is CRVDGGSSYNEQFF. CDR3 sequence (DNA): TGCAGGGTTGACGGCGGGAGCTCCTACAATGAGCAGTTCTTC.

This clonotype appeared once. The chain links TRBV15 to TRBJ2-7; D is ambiguous. The CDR3 length is 17 residues. Trimming shortened V by 0 bases and J by 0 bases, and 15 bases separated the two germline ends. Germline V lookup: CDR1 LNHNV, CDR2 YYDKDF (reference sequence). The CDR3 region is CATSRDSRPGFSYEQYF. The CDR3 DNA sequence: TGTGCCACCAGCAGAGACTCGAGACCGGGTTTCTCCTACGAGCAGTACTTC. Combining the CDR3 with reference TRBV15 and TRBJ2-7 gives the whole variable domain DAMVIQNPRYQVTQFGKPVTLSCSQTLNHNVMYWYQQKSSQAPKLLFHYYDKDFNNEADTPDNFQSRRPNTSFCFLDIRSPGLGDTAMYLCATSRDSRPGFSYEQYFGPGTRLTVT.

This clonotype occurred once. The V gene is TRBV13, the J gene TRBJ2-5; 8 bases are a match to TRBD2. The germline V gene encodes CDR1 PRHDT and CDR2 FYEKMQ (reference sequence). V gave up 5 bases and J gave up 4 bases; unmatched junction bases: 12. This CDR3 comprises 16 residues. The CDR3 DNA follows: TGTGCCAGCAGCGAACGATTAGCGGGGCGGCGAGAGACCCAGTACTTC. Translated, it gives CASSERLAGRRETQYF.

V gene TRBV28 combines with J gene TRBJ1-5, with 9 bases matching TRBD1. The J segment lost 4 bases and the V segment lost 7 bases, leaving 8 bases of the junction unmatched. This CDR3 is 15 amino acids long. Germline V CDR1 and CDR2: MDHEN, SYDVKM. The CDR3 DNA follows: TGTGCCAGCATTCCCCAGACAGGGGGAAATCAGCCCCAGCATTTT. It translates to CASIPQTGGNQPQHF.

This chain connects TRBV5-1 to TRBJ2-1; TRBD1 might be the D (6 bases). The CDR3 has 15 amino acids. V was trimmed by 5 bases and J by 2 bases, leaving 14 bases between them. The germline V gene has CDR1 SGHRS and CDR2 YFSETQ. CDR3 protein: CASRSLDRPYNEQFF. DNA of the CDR3: TGCGCCAGCAGGAGTCTGGACAGACCCTACAATGAGCAGTTCTTC.

The chain joins TRBV5-1 to TRBJ2-7, with 7 positions matching TRBD2. The V gene end was trimmed by 4 bases and the J gene end by 1 base; junction bases not matched to a gene: 11. The CDR3 runs 16 residues. CDR1 and CDR2 (germline): SGHRS, YFSETQ. The CDR3 loop reads CASSIDPGTTSYEQYF. For the CDR3, the DNA is TGCGCCAGCAGCATAGACCCCGGGACTACTTCCTACGAGCAGTACTTC.

This clonotype showed up just once. V is TRBV10-3 and J is TRBJ2-1, with 7 bases identical to TRBD2. CDR1 and CDR2 from the germline V gene are ENHRY and SYGVKD. The CDR3 is 15 residues long. V was pared by 2 bases and J by 1 base, with 2 bases of the junction left unmatched. CDR3: CAISEASGSYNEQFF. The CDR3 coding sequence is TGTGCCATCAGTGAGGCTAGCGGATCCTACAATGAGCAGTTCTTC.

V and J are TRBV20-1 and TRBJ1-1; D is ambiguous. This CDR3 region has 12 residues. CDR1 and CDR2 (germline): DFQATT, SNEGSKA (reference sequence). The DNA for the CDR3 is TGCAGGGGCCAATACATGAACACTGAAGCTTTCTTT. This encodes CRGQYMNTEAFF.

The chain employs TRBV7-9 and TRBJ1-2; a weak D match, TRBD1 (6 bases). Per germline, CDR1 SEHNR and CDR2 FQNEAQ (reference sequence). V gave up 5 bases and J gave up 5 bases, with 15 bases separating them. This CDR3 region has 14 residues. The CDR3 is CASSPTWTDYGYTF. The CDR3 region has the DNA TGTGCCAGCAGCCCCACATGGACAGATTATGGCTACACCTTC.

The V and J genes are TRBV15 and TRBJ1-2; D is possibly TRBD1 (5 bases). The germline V gene encodes CDR1 LNHNV and CDR2 YYDKDF (reference sequence). The CDR3 is 16 amino acids. V was pared by 0 bases and J by 0 bases, with 11 bases between. CDR3 residues: CATSRDRGSANYGYTF. The CDR3, as DNA: TGTGCCACCAGCAGAGATCGGGGCAGCGCTAACTATGGCTACACCTTC.

The sample holds one count of this clonotype. The chain combines TRBV20-1 with TRBJ1-3; no clear D. Trimming shortened V by 0 bases and J by 2 bases, and 11 bases separated the two germline ends. The CDR3 runs 15 residues. Germline assignment: CDR1 DFQATT and CDR2 SNEGSKA (reference sequence). CDR3 residues: CSARDHSAAGNTIYF. CDR3 coding DNA: TGCAGTGCTAGAGATCATTCTGCAGCTGGAAACACCATATATTTT.

The rearrangement links TRBV9 to TRBJ1-2, with TRBD1 identical over 7 bases. Germline CDR1 SGDLS, CDR2 YYNGEE. Trimming cost V 4 bases and J 1 base; bases outside gene matches: 4. The CDR3 totals 14 residues. The CDR3 region has the DNA TGTGCCAGCAGCCCCCGGGACAGTAACTATGGCTACACCTTC. Translation: CASSPRDSNYGYTF.

The genes are TRBV6-5 and TRBJ1-5; 12 bases fit TRBD1. J gave up 6 bases and V 6 bases, and 6 bases lay outside the gene matches. Germline assignment: CDR1 MNHEY and CDR2 SVGAGI. This CDR3 comprises 15 residues. The CDR3 bases are TGTGCCAGCAGAGCCGGGACAGGGGGCGGTCAGCCCCAGCATTTT. This encodes CASRAGTGGGQPQHF.

The J gene is TRBJ2-3, the V gene TRBV27; the match to TRBD2 covers 14 bases. The CDR3 sequence is 16 residues long. Germline V lookup: CDR1 MNHEY, CDR2 SMNVEV (reference sequence). The trim removed 2 bases at V and 9 bases at J, leaving 7 bases unmatched. CDR3 bases: TGTGCCAGCAGTTTAAAGGGACTAGCGGGAGCTCAGACGCAGTATTTT. This encodes CASSLKGLAGAQTQYF.

On this clonotype: One end of the junction fails to match germline, which may point to a read error. The CDR3, as DNA: TGTGCTAGCAGCTTAGGAACTAGCGGGGCAAATGAGCAGTTCTTC. Protein: CASSLGTSGANEQFF. V and J are TRBV7-7 and TRBJ2-1, with 10 positions matching TRBD2. This CDR3 contains 15 residues. Germline values: CDR1 SSHAT, CDR2 FNYEAQ (reference sequence).

This clonotype was picked up one time. The chain joins TRBV5-8 to TRBJ2-1; D not certain. The CDR3 extends over 11 amino acids. Germline CDR1 and CDR2: SGHTS and YDEGEE. V shed 1 base and J shed 8 bases, with 4 bases lying between them. Here the CDR3 DNA reads TGTGCCAGCAGCTTGAGGTATGAGCAGTTCTTC. It encodes CASSLRYEQFF.

The rearrangement links TRBV13 to TRBJ1-2; D is perhaps TRBD1 (6 bases). V lost 1 base to trimming and J lost 2 bases, with 11 bases between them. Germline V gene lookup returns CDR1 PRHDT and CDR2 FYEKMQ (reference sequence). The CDR3 is made up of 15 amino acids. The CDR3 sequence is CASSLAQGPNYGYTF. CDR3 in DNA: TGTGCCAGCAGCTTAGCTCAGGGGCCGAACTATGGCTACACCTTC.